A selection of T cell receptor beta chains follows, all from one sample in a study of CXCR3-negative and CXCR3-positive naive CD8 T cells. TCRdb re-called the 5' RACE reads; every CDR3 protein appears as one record, without DNA. Found here are 90,000 to 150,000 distinct CDR3 sequences; the top ten clones hold about 0.34%. Sequenced: naive CXCR3+ CD8+ T cells from blood. The source of these receptors is a human donor in good health. Some clones in this sample may be carry-over from other donors' samples. CDR3s include the opening cysteine and the closing phenylalanine or tryptophan. Each record gives: J gene, V gene, CDR3 protein.

>TRBJ1-2|TRBV28
CASSFWTENYGYTF
>TRBJ2-3|TRBV24-1
CATSGDPDTQYF
>TRBJ2-3|TRBV20-1
CSASGGGRWADTQYF
>TRBJ2-5|TRBV28
CASSLYQETQYF
>TRBJ2-7|TRBV19
CASSEELAATYEQYF
>TRBJ2-7|TRBV28
CASISPRTSYEQYF
>TRBJ1-3|TRBV7-9
CASSLGPSRSGNTIYF
>TRBJ2-3|TRBV28
CASSPMGGLDTQYF
>TRBJ1-5|TRBV4-3
CASSQERRLGNQPQHF
>TRBJ2-5|TRBV29-1
CSVEDPVYPQETQYF
>TRBJ2-7|TRBV4-3
CASSQGGGSYEQYF
>TRBJ1-1|TRBV7-9
CASSPDRGPSTEAFF
>TRBJ2-7|TRBV27
CASKVWAGGPYEQYF
>TRBJ2-1|TRBV28
CASSTWGKANEQFF
>TRBJ1-1|TRBV7-2
CASSLRGRTEAFF
>TRBJ1-6|TRBV27
CASSGQGANSPLHF
>TRBJ1-1|TRBV7-9
CASSGAGTGGTEAFF
>TRBJ1-1|TRBV12-5
CASGLVTVNTEAFF
>TRBJ2-5|TRBV29-1
CSVVNQETQYF
>TRBJ2-3|TRBV10-3
CAISEAGGGTDTQYF
>TRBJ1-3|TRBV2
CASRDLIQGDSGNTIYF
>TRBJ2-3|TRBV7-2
CASSPAGFSTDTQYF
>TRBJ2-1|TRBV6-2/TRBV6-3
CASRGFAGSSYNEQFF
>TRBJ2-1|TRBV28
CASSPTRGGGSPSGSYNEQFF
>TRBJ2-3|TRBV7-9
CASSPQPQGEAQYF
>TRBJ1-6|TRBV10-1
CASSERTDSPLHF
>TRBJ2-5|TRBV7-7
CASSFLKGETQYF
>TRBJ2-5|TRBV4-1
CASSRLAETQYF
>TRBJ2-1|TRBV5-1
CASRFETSGYNEQFF
>TRBJ2-7|TRBV5-1
CASSSLGETGTATYEQYF
>TRBJ2-1|TRBV29-1
CSVWLADEQFF
>TRBJ2-3|TRBV5-1
CASSLEGQGTDTQYF
>TRBJ1-4|TRBV7-2
CASSLDDDNEKLFF
>TRBJ1-6|TRBV12-3/TRBV12-4
CASSLSSGTGGYNSPLHF
>TRBJ2-7|TRBV29-1
CSVEIAGSSYEQYF
>TRBJ2-7|TRBV1
CTSSLPWTSGRAYEQYF
>TRBJ1-1|TRBV10-3
CAIIQNLMNTEAFF
>TRBJ1-1|TRBV7-2
CASSQTAFPRIHTEAFF
>TRBJ2-7|TRBV29-1
CSVRLASSYEQYF
>TRBJ2-2|TRBV7-9
CASLSNRGQTGELFF
>TRBJ2-7|TRBV4-3
CASSQDRVTEQYF